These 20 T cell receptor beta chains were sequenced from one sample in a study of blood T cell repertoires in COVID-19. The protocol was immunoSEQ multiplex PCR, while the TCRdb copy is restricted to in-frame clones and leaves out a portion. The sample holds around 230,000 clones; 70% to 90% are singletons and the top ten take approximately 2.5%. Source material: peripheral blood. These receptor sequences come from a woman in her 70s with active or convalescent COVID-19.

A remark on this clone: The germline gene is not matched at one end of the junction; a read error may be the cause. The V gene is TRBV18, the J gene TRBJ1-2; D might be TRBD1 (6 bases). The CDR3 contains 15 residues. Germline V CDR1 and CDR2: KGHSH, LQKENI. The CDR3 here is CASSPQTGPNYGYTF. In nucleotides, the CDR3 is TGTGCCAGCTCCCCACAGACAGGCCCTAACTATGGCTACACCTTC. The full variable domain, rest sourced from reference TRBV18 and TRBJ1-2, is NAGVMQNPRHLVRRRGQEARLRCSPMKGHSHVYWYRQLPEEGLKFMVYLQKENIIDESGMPKERFSAEFPKEGPSILRIQQVVRGDSAAYFCASSPQTGPNYGYTFGSGTRLTVV.

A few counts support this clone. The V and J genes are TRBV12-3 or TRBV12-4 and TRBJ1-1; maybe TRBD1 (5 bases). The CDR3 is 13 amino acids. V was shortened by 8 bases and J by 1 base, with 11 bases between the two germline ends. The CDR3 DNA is TGTGCCAGCCGCCCCGGGGGGAACACTGAAGCTTTCTTT. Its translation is CASRPGGNTEAFF.

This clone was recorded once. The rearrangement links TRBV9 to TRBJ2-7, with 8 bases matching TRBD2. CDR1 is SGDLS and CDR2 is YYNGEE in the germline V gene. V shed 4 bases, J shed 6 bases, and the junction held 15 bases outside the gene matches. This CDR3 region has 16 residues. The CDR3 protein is CASSPHVGGALGEQYF. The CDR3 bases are TGTGCCAGCAGCCCACACGTCGGGGGGGCCTTGGGCGAGCAGTACTTC.

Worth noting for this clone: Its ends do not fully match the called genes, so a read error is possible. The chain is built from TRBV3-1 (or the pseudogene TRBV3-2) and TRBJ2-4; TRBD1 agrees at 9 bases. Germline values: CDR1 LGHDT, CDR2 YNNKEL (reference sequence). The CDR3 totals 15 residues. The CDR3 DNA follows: TGTACCAGCAGCCAGCTCCGGGACAGGGCTAACATTCAGTACTTC. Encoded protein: CTSSQLRDRANIQYF.

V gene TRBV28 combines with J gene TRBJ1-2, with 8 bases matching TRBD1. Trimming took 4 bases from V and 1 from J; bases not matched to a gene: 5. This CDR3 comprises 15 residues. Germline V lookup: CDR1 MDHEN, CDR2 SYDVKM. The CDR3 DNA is TGTGCCAGCAGTTCAGGGGGCCGACTTAACTATGGCTACACCTTC. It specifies CASSSGGRLNYGYTF.

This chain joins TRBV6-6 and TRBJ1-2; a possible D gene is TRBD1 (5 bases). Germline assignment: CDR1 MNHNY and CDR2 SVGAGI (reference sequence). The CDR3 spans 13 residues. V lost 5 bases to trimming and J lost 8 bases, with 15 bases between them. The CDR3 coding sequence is TGTGCCAGCAGTCCTTCAGGGTCTGAGGGCTACACCTTC. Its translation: CASSPSGSEGYTF.

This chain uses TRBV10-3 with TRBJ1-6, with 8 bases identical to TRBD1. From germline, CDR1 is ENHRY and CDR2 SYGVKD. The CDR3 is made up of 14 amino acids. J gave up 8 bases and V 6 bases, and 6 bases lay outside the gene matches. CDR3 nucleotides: TGTGCCATCAGACCTGGACAGGGCGATTCACCCCTCCACTTT. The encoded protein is CAIRPGQGDSPLHF.

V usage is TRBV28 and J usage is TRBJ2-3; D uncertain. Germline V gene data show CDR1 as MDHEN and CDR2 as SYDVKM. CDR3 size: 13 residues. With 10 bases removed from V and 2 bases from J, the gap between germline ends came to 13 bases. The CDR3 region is CATHRQDTDTQYF. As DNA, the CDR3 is TGTGCCACCCATCGGCAGGACACAGATACGCAGTATTTT.

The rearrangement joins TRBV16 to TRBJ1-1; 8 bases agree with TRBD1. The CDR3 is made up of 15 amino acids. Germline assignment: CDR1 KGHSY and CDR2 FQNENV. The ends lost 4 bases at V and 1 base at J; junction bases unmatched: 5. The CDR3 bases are TGTGCCAGCAGCCTCGAAGGACAGGGGAACACTGAAGCTTTCTTT. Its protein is CASSLEGQGNTEAFF.

The CDR3 DNA sequence: TGTGCCAGCAGCACGAGGGGGAGCACAGATACGCAGTATTTT. This encodes CASSTRGSTDTQYF. This chain joins TRBV7-9 and TRBJ2-3, with D possibly being TRBD1 (6 bases). Germline CDR1 is SEHNR and CDR2 is FQNEAQ (reference sequence). This CDR3 has 14 amino acids. The ends were cut back, 5 bases at V and 0 bases at J, with 9 bases in the middle.

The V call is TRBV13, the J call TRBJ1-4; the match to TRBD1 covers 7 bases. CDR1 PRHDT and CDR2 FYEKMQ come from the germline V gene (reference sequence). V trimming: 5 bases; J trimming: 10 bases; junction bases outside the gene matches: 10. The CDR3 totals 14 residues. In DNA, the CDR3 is TGTGCCAGCAGCGAACGACAGGGATGGGGAAAACTGTTTTTT. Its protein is CASSERQGWGKLFF.

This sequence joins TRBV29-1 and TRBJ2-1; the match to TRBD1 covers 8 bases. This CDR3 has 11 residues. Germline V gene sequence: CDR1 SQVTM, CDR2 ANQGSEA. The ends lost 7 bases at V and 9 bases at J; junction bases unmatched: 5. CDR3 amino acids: CSAGQGSEQFF. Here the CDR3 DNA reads TGCAGCGCCGGACAGGGTTCTGAGCAGTTCTTC.

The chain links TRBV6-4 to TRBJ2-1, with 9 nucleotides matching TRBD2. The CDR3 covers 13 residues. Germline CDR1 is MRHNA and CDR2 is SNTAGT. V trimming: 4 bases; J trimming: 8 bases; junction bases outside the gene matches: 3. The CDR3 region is CASSVLAGYEQFF. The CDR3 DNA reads TGTGCCAGCAGTGTACTAGCGGGTTATGAGCAGTTCTTC.

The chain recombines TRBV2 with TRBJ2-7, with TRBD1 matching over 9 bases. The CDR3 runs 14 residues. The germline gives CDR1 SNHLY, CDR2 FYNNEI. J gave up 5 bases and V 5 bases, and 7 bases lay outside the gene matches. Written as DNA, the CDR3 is TGTGCCAGCAGTTTGACAGGGGGTAGGCACGAGCAGTACTTC. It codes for CASSLTGGRHEQYF.

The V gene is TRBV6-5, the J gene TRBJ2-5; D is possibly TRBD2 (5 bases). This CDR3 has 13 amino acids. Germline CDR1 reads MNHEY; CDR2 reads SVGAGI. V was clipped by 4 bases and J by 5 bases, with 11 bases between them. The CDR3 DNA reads TGTGCCAGCAGTTCTCCAGGCGGGGAGACCCAGTACTTC. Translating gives CASSSPGGETQYF.

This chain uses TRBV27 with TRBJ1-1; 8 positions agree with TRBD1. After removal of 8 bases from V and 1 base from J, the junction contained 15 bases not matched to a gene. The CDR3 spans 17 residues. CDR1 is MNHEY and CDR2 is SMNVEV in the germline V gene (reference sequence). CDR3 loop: CASLTGGPFSRNTEAFF. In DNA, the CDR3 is TGTGCCAGCCTCACAGGGGGTCCGTTTAGCAGGAACACTGAAGCTTTCTTT.

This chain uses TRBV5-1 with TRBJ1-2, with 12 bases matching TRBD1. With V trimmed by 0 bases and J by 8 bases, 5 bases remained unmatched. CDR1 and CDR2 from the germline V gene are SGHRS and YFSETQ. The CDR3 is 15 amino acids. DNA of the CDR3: TGCGCCAGCAGCTTGGAGGGACAGGGGGCGCAAGGCTACACCTTC. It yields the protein CASSLEGQGAQGYTF.

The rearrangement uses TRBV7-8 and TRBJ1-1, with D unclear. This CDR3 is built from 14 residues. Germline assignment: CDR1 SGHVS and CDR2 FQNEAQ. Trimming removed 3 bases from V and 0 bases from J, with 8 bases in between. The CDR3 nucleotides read TGTGCCAGCAGCTTGGGAGCAGTGAACACTGAAGCTTTCTTT. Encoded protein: CASSLGAVNTEAFF.

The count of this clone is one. The CDR3 coding sequence is TGTGCCAGCAGCTTATGGAGCGGGGCCTCGTACAATGAGCAGTTCTTC. Translated, it gives CASSLWSGASYNEQFF. The rearrangement uses TRBV13 and TRBJ2-1; 7 bases are shared with TRBD2. Looked up from germline, CDR1 is PRHDT and CDR2 is FYEKMQ (reference sequence). Trimming took 2 bases from V and 4 from J; bases not matched to a gene: 8. This CDR3 has 16 amino acids.

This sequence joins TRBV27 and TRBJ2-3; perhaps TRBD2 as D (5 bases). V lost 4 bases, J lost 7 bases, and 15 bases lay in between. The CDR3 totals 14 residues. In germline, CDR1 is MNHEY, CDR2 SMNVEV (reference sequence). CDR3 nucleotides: TGTGCCAGCAGTTCCATTGACCGGGGATATACGCAGTATTTT. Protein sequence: CASSSIDRGYTQYF.